The clone carrying this T cell receptor (beta chain) was found a few times. What it binds is not known. From RNA transcripts, TCR beta CDR3 regions were amplified. The TCR CDR3 was amplified in a first-round RT-PCR using the HTBI primer set. TCRdb fed the multiplex PCR reads into MiXCR, producing one record per CDR3 protein. The sample consists of under 400,000 distinct CDR3 sequences, just under 25% of them appearing once. Researchers defined stable Graves' hyperthyroidism as no ophthalmopathy progression within 18 months. Patients were aged 18 to 65, had disease duration under 2 months, and had newly diagnosed hyperthyroidism. This sample stems from a study of T cells in Graves' hyperthyroidism and ophthalmopathy. Study-wide results and caveats: Before onset, ophthalmopathy was predicted by the model a median approximately 6.7 months earlier. Blood also carried most thyroid clonotypes expanded above 0.001.

Trimming pared 6 bases from V and 7 bases from J, leaving 15 bases between. The length of the CDR3 is 14 residues. Looked up from germline, CDR1 is KGHSH and CDR2 is LQKENI. This rearrangement joins TRBV18 to TRBJ1-4; D remains ambiguous. This receptor was identified in a man between 45 and 60 years old with Graves' hyperthyroidism. Material for sequencing was blood. CDR3 sequence: CASSHDGVSEKLFF. CDR3 coding DNA: TGTGCCAGCTCTCATGACGGTGTCAGTGAAAAACTGTTTTTT.